This entry lists 6 T cell receptor beta chains sequenced from one sample in a study of T-cell memory formation after mild COVID-19. TCRdb analysed the 5' RACE reads with MiXCR anew, one entry per CDR3 protein. This sample has about 470,000 distinct CDR3 sequences, with about 23% found just once. Sequenced: PBMCs or a T cell subset sorted from them (not recorded which). The receptors were gathered from an adult woman who had mild COVID-19 (a few samples of this study predate the infection). Cell type and time point are not known.

This clonotype was observed a few times. This chain joins TRBV12-3 or TRBV12-4 and TRBJ2-2, with unresolved D. The CDR3 has 14 amino acids. Trimming pared 1 base from V and 5 bases from J, leaving 8 bases between. The CDR3 DNA sequence: TGTGCCAGCAGTTTAGACCCAGCAACCGGGGAGCTGTTTTTT. Protein sequence: CASSLDPATGELFF.

This clonotype was counted ten times or more. The rearrangement links TRBV20-1 to TRBJ1-2, with a tentative D call TRBD1 (5 bases). V was clipped by 0 bases and J by 4 bases, with 12 bases between them. CDR3 length equals 14 residues. Germline V gene lookup returns CDR1 DFQATT and CDR2 SNEGSKA (reference sequence). The CDR3 nucleotides read TGCAGTGCTAGAGATGTTATGGGGGTCTATGGCTACACCTTC. It translates to CSARDVMGVYGYTF.

J is TRBJ1-2 and V is TRBV24-1; 8 positions agree with TRBD1. Unmatched junction bases numbered 9, after V lost 3 bases and J lost 4 bases. The CDR3 contains 16 residues. The germline V gene has CDR1 KGHDR and CDR2 SFDVKD. CDR3 protein: CATSDPDREGGYGYTF. CDR3 nucleotide sequence: TGTGCCACCAGTGATCCGGACAGGGAAGGTGGCTATGGCTACACCTTC.

This clonotype was seen only a few times. The chain joins TRBV6-5 to TRBJ2-5; 10 positions agree with TRBD2. The germline V gene has CDR1 MNHEY and CDR2 SVGAGI. The CDR3 is 17 amino acids. V dropped 6 bases and J dropped 5; count of bases not matched to a gene: 15. This CDR3 reads CASRSSELAGIYETQYF. The CDR3 DNA reads TGTGCCAGCAGAAGCTCTGAACTAGCGGGAATTTATGAGACCCAGTACTTC.

This clonotype was picked up one time. The J gene is TRBJ1-1, the V gene TRBV12-3 or TRBV12-4; 9 positions match TRBD1. J gave up 4 bases and V 6 bases, and 9 bases lay outside the gene matches. This CDR3 comprises 15 residues. As DNA, the CDR3 is TGTGCCAGCAGCCCGGGACAGGGTGGTGTCACTGAAGCTTTCTTT. It codes for CASSPGQGGVTEAFF.

V usage is TRBV4-1 and J usage is TRBJ2-5; 7 bases map to TRBD2. CDR3 length: 15 residues. Germline-derived CDR1 and CDR2 are MGHRA and YSYEKL. Trimming at V came to 1 base and at J to 4 bases, leaving 6 bases not matched to a gene. CDR3 in amino acids: CASSQGLAVLETQYF. CDR3 nucleotides: TGCGCCAGCAGCCAAGGACTAGCTGTATTAGAGACCCAGTACTTC.